This T cell receptor beta chain originates from a study of control samples from healthy donors and cancer patients. TCRdb keeps only in-frame clones here, not all; method: immunoSEQ multiplex PCR. The sample holds some 130,000 clones, approximately 95% seen once. This clone appeared a single time. Per the germline V gene, CDR1 is SGHTS and CDR2 is YDEGEE. This CDR3 is built from 16 residues. Between the trimmed V and J ends, which lost 4 bases and 2 bases, there was a span of 18 bases. The chain joins TRBV5-8 to TRBJ2-5; D assignment may be TRBD1 or TRBD2 (5 bases each). This sequence was found in a man aged 25-45 years in good health. The sequenced sample was blood. In DNA form, the CDR3 reads TGTGCCAGCAGCCCCCGCCTCCGGGACGCACAAGAGACCCAGTACTTC. Translating gives CASSPRLRDAQETQYF. The whole variable domain, filled in from reference TRBV5-8 and TRBJ2-5, reads EAGVTQSPTHLIKTRGQQATLRCSPISGHTSVYWYQQALGLGLQFLLWYDEGEERNRGNFPPRFSGRQFPNYSSELNVNALELEDSALYLCASSPRLRDAQETQYFGPGTRLLVL.